Included here is one T cell receptor (beta chain) sequence, with context. The sample belongs to a study of blood T cells in healthy people across ages. CDR3 length: 15 amino acids. With 1 base clipped from V and 4 bases from J, the junction kept 5 bases outside the gene matches. Germline values: CDR1 SEHNR, CDR2 FQNEAQ (reference sequence). It was with a sample-barcoded 5' primer and a J-beta primer mix that a second PCR of roughly 7 to 12 cycles was run. Each CDR3 protein is one row after TCRdb ran MiXCR on the 5' RACE reads. The repertoire consists of 800,000 to 1,300,000 distinct CDR3 sequences, with under 30% occurring once and the leading ten covering approximately 0.75%. These same data were also listed under a study on T cells of mothers and their children. That study reports: Each child gave 2.5 million to 3.5 million TCR beta CDR3 reads (each mother, over 9.5 million).

The TCR comes from a girl aged 2-10 years in good health. This sequence joins TRBV7-9 and TRBJ2-5; 8 bases fit TRBD2. Sequenced: blood. The CDR3: CASSLEISGRETQYF. DNA of the CDR3: TGTGCCAGCAGCTTAGAAATAAGCGGGAGAGAGACCCAGTACTTC.